Presented here are 4 T cell receptor beta chains from one specimen sequenced in a study of blood T cell repertoires in COVID-19 (TCRdb year 2020). Library prep was done by the immunoSEQ multiplex PCR assay. Entries here come from immuneACCESS through TCRdb and include only in-frame sequences with V and J called. Some clones fail to appear in such tables; in the studies checked, an unresolved V gene covers under half of the shortfall, and the cause of the remainder is unknown. This sample has about 180,000 clones in its table, and 89% of those were observed once. Approximately 2.3% of the sample rests with the top ten. Sequencing input: PBMCs or T cells enriched from blood (not recorded which). These receptor sequences come from a woman aged 40 to 50 with acute COVID-19.

CDR3 amino acids: CASSIGYRDRSFTLHF. The CDR3 DNA is TGTGCCAGTAGTATAGGCTACCGGGACAGGTCCTTCACCCTCCACTTT. V usage is TRBV19 and J usage is TRBJ1-6; 8 positions match TRBD1. Germline trimming cut 1 base from V and 14 bases from J; bases unmatched to any gene: 13. This CDR3 is built from 16 residues. Germline V lookup: CDR1 LNHDA, CDR2 SQIVND (reference sequence).

The genes are TRBV10-3 and TRBJ1-5; D is possibly TRBD1 (5 bases). CDR1 is ENHRY, CDR2 SYGVKD, per germline. The CDR3 totals 15 residues. Between the trimmed V and J ends, which lost 2 bases and 11 bases, there was a span of 19 bases. As DNA, the CDR3 is TGTGCCATCAGTGAGCGCCCCCCGTCCGGGGGGACCCAGCATTTT. The encoded protein is CAISERPPSGGTQHF.

The chain couples TRBV5-4 to TRBJ2-1, with 7 positions matching TRBD2. Germline CDR1 and CDR2: SGHNT and YYREEE (reference sequence). The CDR3 has 16 amino acids. V was pared by 3 bases and J by 1 base, with 7 bases of the junction left unmatched. CDR3: CASSSGLEGSYNEQFF. The CDR3 nucleotides read TGTGCCAGCAGCTCTGGACTAGAAGGATCCTACAATGAGCAGTTCTTC.

Concerning this clone itself: One end of the junction fails to match germline, which may point to a read error. The chain carries TRBV28 and TRBJ1-3; perhaps TRBD1 as D (5 bases). The CDR3 is 12 amino acids. CDR1 is MDHEN and CDR2 is SYDVKM in the germline V gene. As DNA, the CDR3 is TGTGCCATAGAAGGGAGGCGGGGCACCAGATATTTT. Translated: CAIEGRRGTRYF.